This T cell receptor beta chain appears in the sequencing data of a study of cytomegalovirus exposure and HLA in healthy donors. For the study at large: Sequencing of 150 million to 200 million T cells in an earlier analysis found approximately 120 million unique TCR beta sequences. Study results and limitations: The study had only CMV serostatus as immune exposure information.

The donors were healthy bone marrow donors. Amplification used 60 Vbeta primers and 13 Jbeta primers. Repertoires were generated with immunoSEQ multiplex PCR, while TCRdb's copy carries only in-frame clones and drops some. The sample includes 200,000 to 250,000 clones, roughly 83% of them seen just once. A word on this clone: Its antigen is not identified.

The receptor was isolated from a girl aged 10-17 years in good health and CMV-seronegative. The sequenced material came from PBMCs.

The CDR3 reads CASSFDRVGETQYF. CDR3 sequence (DNA): TGCGCCAGCAGTTTCGACAGGGTGGGGGAGACCCAGTACTTC. This sequence joins TRBV5-1 and TRBJ2-5, with 7 bases matching TRBD1. This CDR3 is built from 14 residues. Germline V gene sequence: CDR1 SGHRS, CDR2 YFSETQ. J gave up 5 bases and V 5 bases, and 9 bases lay outside the gene matches.